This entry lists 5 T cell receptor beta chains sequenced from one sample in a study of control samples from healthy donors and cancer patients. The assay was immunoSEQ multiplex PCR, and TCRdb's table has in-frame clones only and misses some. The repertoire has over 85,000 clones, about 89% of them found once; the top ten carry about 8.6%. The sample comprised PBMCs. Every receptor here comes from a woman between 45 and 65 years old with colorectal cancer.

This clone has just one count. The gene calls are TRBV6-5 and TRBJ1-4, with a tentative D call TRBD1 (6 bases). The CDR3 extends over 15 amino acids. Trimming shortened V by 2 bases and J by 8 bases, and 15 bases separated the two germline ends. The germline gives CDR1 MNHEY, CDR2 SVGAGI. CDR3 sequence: CASSYMGGLGEKLFF. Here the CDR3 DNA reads TGTGCCAGCAGTTACATGGGGGGGCTTGGAGAAAAACTGTTTTTT.

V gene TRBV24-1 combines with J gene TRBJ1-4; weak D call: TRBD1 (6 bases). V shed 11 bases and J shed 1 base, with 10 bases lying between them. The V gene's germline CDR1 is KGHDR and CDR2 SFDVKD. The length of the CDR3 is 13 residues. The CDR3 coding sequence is TGTGCCAGGGGGCAGGGAACTAATGAAAAACTGTTTTTT. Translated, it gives CARGQGTNEKLFF.

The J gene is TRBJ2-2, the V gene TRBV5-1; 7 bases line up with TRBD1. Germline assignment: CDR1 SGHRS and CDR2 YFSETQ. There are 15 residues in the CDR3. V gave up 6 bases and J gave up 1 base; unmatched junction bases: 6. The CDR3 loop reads CASKGAGLNTGELFF. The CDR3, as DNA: TGCGCCAGCAAGGGGGCAGGGTTGAACACCGGGGAGCTGTTTTTT.

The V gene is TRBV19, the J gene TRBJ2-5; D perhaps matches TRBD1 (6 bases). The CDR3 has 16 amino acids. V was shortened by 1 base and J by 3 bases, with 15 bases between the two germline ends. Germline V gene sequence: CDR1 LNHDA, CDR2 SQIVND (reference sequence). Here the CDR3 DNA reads TGTGCCAGTAGTATAGGGGGGACACTTGGAGAAGAGACCCAGTACTTC. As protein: CASSIGGTLGEETQYF.

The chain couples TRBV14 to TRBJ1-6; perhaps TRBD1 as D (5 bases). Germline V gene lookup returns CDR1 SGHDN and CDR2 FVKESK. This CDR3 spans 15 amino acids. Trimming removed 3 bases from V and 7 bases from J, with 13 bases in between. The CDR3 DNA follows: TGTGCCAGCAGCCAGACTAGACAGTCAAATTCACCCCTCCACTTT. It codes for CASSQTRQSNSPLHF.